The present entry profiles one T cell receptor (beta chain) with its context. The target antigen is unknown. The V segment lost 3 bases and the J segment 3 bases; nucleotides outside the gene matches: 3. This CDR3 contains 14 residues. Germline CDR1 is SGHNT and CDR2 is YYREEE (reference sequence). This entry is derived from a study of cytomegalovirus exposure and HLA in healthy donors. Findings of the study overall: Another analysis was done later, and it associated 16,951 TCR beta sequences with HLA alleles at 0.05 false discovery rate.

13 Jbeta primers and 60 Vbeta primers were used for the PCR. Produced via immunoSEQ multiplex PCR; TCRdb's table is partial and in-frame only. The data contain over 200,000 clones, 55% to 75% of them singletons. This chain connects TRBV5-4 to TRBJ1-2; 9 nucleotides align to TRBD1. The source material was PBMCs. The sequence was collected from a man in his forties or fifties in good health and CMV-seropositive. The CDR3 DNA reads TGTGCCAGCAGCTCGGGACAGGGATACTATGGCTACACCTTC. Its translation: CASSSGQGYYGYTF.